Described below is a single T cell receptor (beta chain) sequence and its context. Data came from immunoSEQ multiplex PCR; TCRdb stores just in-frame clones and leaves some out. The sample contains more than 95,000 clones, more than 85% of which appear only once. The data derive from a study of cytomegalovirus exposure and HLA in healthy donors. Losses at the gene ends were 2 bases for V and 7 bases for J; bases not matched to a gene: 11. The CDR3 is 16 residues long. Looked up from germline, CDR1 is PRHDT and CDR2 is FYEKMQ (reference sequence). This clonotype originated in a young woman in good health and CMV-seropositive. Sequenced sample: PBMCs. The chain is built from TRBV13 and TRBJ1-2, with 9 bases aligning to TRBD1. CDR3 DNA sequence: TGTGCCAGCAGCTTAAAGAGGTCGGGACAGGGCCTTGGCTACACCTTC. As protein: CASSLKRSGQGLGYTF.